The rows below give T cell receptor beta chains drawn from one sample of a study of sequential checkpoint blockade in melanoma. The assay was immunoSEQ multiplex PCR, and TCRdb's table has in-frame clones only and misses some. The table lists approximately 10,000 clones, around 83% of them singletons, with 45% to 55% in the top ten. Here the sequenced sample was CD8+ T cells sorted from blood (inferred from file names), taken from a patient given nivolumab and ipilimumab in sequence. The origin of the receptors is a human donor with melanoma. Each CDR3 is given with its conserved first and last residue. Expanded clones are given a class, and other clones once, few, many or no size at all.

v_call	clone_size	cdr3_aa
TRBV6-5	-	CASRDRGDTGELFF
TRBV7-6	-	CASRKGSDTEAFF
TRBV6-5	-	CASSYGGGAGGGELFF
TRBV25-1	few	CASRGGGVASNSGNTIYF
TRBV7-9	once	CASSPTEVSYEQYF
TRBV4-2	-	CASSQGTGDYEQYF
TRBV7-3	-	CASRGGLGSNQPQHF
TRBV2	-	CASRAIGQGIIDTQYF
TRBV7-2	once	CASSTRDRGGTDTQYF
TRBV7-2	once	CASSLVSYEQYF
TRBV6-1	-	CASSPGLAGYNEQFF
TRBV15	-	CATSSGGLQETQYF
TRBV7-9	-	CASSPKTGHGTYEQYF
TRBV5-6	-	CASSPGGPIWRNEQFF
TRBV9	few	CASSVVASGGEETQYF
TRBV19	once	CASRERRGDWGGELFF
TRBV25-1	-	CASSIGGGNYGYTF
TRBV7-2	-	CASSTGTSGRTDTQYF
TRBV4-3	-	CASSQDLRTAAYEQYF
TRBV4-3	-	CASSQSTGTSNYGYTF
TRBV6-4	-	CASSDSYSGGYNEQFF
TRBV4-2	-	CASSLVRGMNTEAFF
TRBV9	-	CASSPFTSGGAGEQFF
TRBV9	few	CASSYSTITGMGTEAFF
TRBV19	-	CASGEGGQPQHF
TRBV27	-	CASSGPGFAEKLFF
TRBV18	-	CASSQRAKGAHITGELFF
TRBV6-4	-	CARRGKDYGYTF
TRBV5-1	-	CASSLRGQGALNSPLHF
TRBV21-1	-	CAERKNPTMNTGELFF
TRBV11-2	-	CASSLAGLAGTEQYF
TRBV30	-	CAWSVSTGVVGNQPQHF
TRBV4-2	-	CASSSKGQGRETQYF
TRBV5-8	-	CASSFGTGTYEQYF
TRBV28	-	CASSRTSGGYQETQYF
TRBV19	-	CASRSPSGGAWETQYF
TRBV10-3	-	CAISGSGGSYNEQFF
TRBV28	-	CASSLAQETQYF
TRBV19	-	CASRPWQGYAEKLFF
TRBV6-5	-	CASRAGQGNYEQYF
TRBV6-5	-	CASSYRLAGAGELFF
TRBV18	-	CAGQQGANTGELFF
TRBV18	-	CASSPPRQRYNSPLHF
TRBV11-2	-	CASSGGTVNTGELFF
TRBV6-5	-	CASSAWDSSGETQYF
TRBV5-4	-	CASSLEGAHTQYF
TRBV5-4	once	CASSLGPGLAGYEQYF
TRBV4-1	-	CASGPSQPGRGDTQYF
TRBV2	-	CATQTGVTEAFF
TRBV5-1	-	CASSLRTSGGELFF
TRBV27	once	CASSPQGLGDEQYF
TRBV5-6	-	CASSLWTGEETQYF
TRBV29-1	once	CSVEDGRDTGNTIYF
TRBV5-1	-	CASSQETAVYEQYF
TRBV7-9	-	CASSNTGETQYF
TRBV13	-	CASSPQGAEAFF
TRBV9	-	CASSGVRVTRRLQQGGANYGYTF
TRBV19	-	CASSVGTGELGTEAFF
TRBV25-1	-	CASSEGSGETQYF
TRBV28	-	CASSHRDRGTYNSPLHF